This T cell receptor (beta chain) was recovered during a study of T cells in Graves' hyperthyroidism and ophthalmopathy. It was considered stable Graves' hyperthyroidism when ophthalmopathy did not progress within 18 months. Those with hyperthyroidism were 18 to 65 years old, newly diagnosed, and ill for under 2 months. This clonotype has a count of ten or more. CDR3 size: 14 residues. Trimming removed 5 bases from V and 3 bases from J; junction bases left unmatched: 7. Germline V CDR1 and CDR2: SEHNR, FQNEAQ (reference sequence). TCR beta CDR3 regions were amplified from RNA transcripts. Initially, a first-round RT-PCR of the TCR CDR3 employed the HTBI primer set. One entry per CDR3 protein results from TCRdb running MiXCR on the multiplex PCR reads. The sample has about 580,000 distinct CDR3 sequences, about 45% seen once.

Sequenced material: peripheral blood or thyroid tissue (not recorded which). V gene TRBV7-9 combines with J gene TRBJ2-7; 7 bases line up with TRBD1. This clonotype was obtained from a woman under 30 with Graves' hyperthyroidism. CDR3 DNA sequence: TGTGCCAGCAGCCCACCGGGACAGAACTACGAGCAGTACTTC. Residues: CASSPPGQNYEQYF.